Below, 16 T cell receptor beta chains from the same sample are listed, as sequenced in a study of T cells in tuberculosis. Sequenced by immunoSEQ multiplex PCR; TCRdb stores in-frame clones only, minus some. The profile shows under 35,000 clones, 92% of them singletons. Indicated time point: new active TB diagnosis, blood taken before or within 7 days of starting treatment. The source was PBMCs, collected at tuberculosis diagnosis. These receptors originate from an adult with tuberculosis. Some clones in this sample may be carry-over from other donors' samples.

The rearrangement links TRBV7-8 to TRBJ1-4, with TRBD1 matching 9 bases. Per germline, CDR1 SGHVS and CDR2 FQNEAQ. This CDR3 spans 15 amino acids. The J segment lost 2 bases and the V segment lost 4 bases, leaving 2 bases of the junction unmatched. CDR3 nucleotides: TGTGCCAGCAGCTCCGGACAGGGGACTAATGAAAAACTGTTTTTT. Translating gives CASSSGQGTNEKLFF.

The rearrangement uses TRBV11-2 and TRBJ2-7; tentatively, D is TRBD1 (5 bases). CDR3 length equals 15 residues. Deletions cut 5 bases from V and 5 bases from J, with 19 bases between. Per germline, CDR1 SGHAT and CDR2 FQNNGV. Here the CDR3 reads CASSRRMTTGDEQYF. The CDR3 DNA reads TGTGCCAGCAGCCGACGTATGACAACAGGAGACGAGCAGTACTTC.

This clone is a singleton in its sample. This chain connects TRBV9 to TRBJ1-2, with D hard to call. This CDR3 is 15 amino acids long. V lost 3 bases and J 2 bases, leaving 14 bases between the germline ends. Germline values: CDR1 SGDLS, CDR2 YYNGEE. CDR3 protein: CASSGLPISNYGYTF. The CDR3 DNA sequence: TGTGCCAGCAGCGGGCTCCCGATATCCAACTATGGCTACACCTTC.

V gene TRBV7-2 combines with J gene TRBJ2-7; D is perhaps TRBD1 (6 bases). V shed 1 base and J shed 6 bases, with 13 bases lying between them. Germline V gene sequence: CDR1 SGHTA, CDR2 FQGNSA. The CDR3 covers 14 residues. The CDR3 is CASSLVSRTAEQYF. The CDR3 DNA follows: TGTGCCAGCAGCTTAGTCTCCCGGACAGCCGAGCAGTACTTC.

The rearrangement links TRBV7-8 to TRBJ2-3, with a weak D call TRBD2 (6 bases). The CDR3 covers 15 residues. Trimming took off 5 bases at V and 2 bases at J, with 14 bases between the two ends. Germline assignment: CDR1 SGHVS and CDR2 FQNEAQ. The CDR3 DNA reads as TGTGCCAGCAGCATATCTAGCGACCTCACAGATACGCAGTATTTT. Translation gives CASSISSDLTDTQYF. The whole variable domain, filled in from reference TRBV7-8 and TRBJ2-3, reads GAGVSQSPRYKVAKRGQDVALRCDPISGHVSLFWYQQALGQGPEFLTYFQNEAQLDKSGLPSDRFFAERPEGSVSTLKIQRTQQEDSAVYLCASSISSDLTDTQYFGPGTRLTVL.

The chain employs TRBV5-1 and TRBJ1-2; D unresolved. CDR1 is SGHRS, CDR2 YFSETQ, per germline. This CDR3 has 15 amino acids. V lost 5 bases, J lost 5 bases, and 19 bases lay in between. This CDR3 reads CASSKDGFEGYGYTF. In DNA, the CDR3 is TGCGCCAGCAGTAAGGACGGGTTTGAGGGTTATGGCTACACCTTC.

V and J are TRBV14 and TRBJ1-1; a weak D match, TRBD1 (6 bases). The germline V gene has CDR1 SGHDN and CDR2 FVKESK. The length of the CDR3 is 13 residues. Trimming stripped 5 bases from V and 4 bases from J, with 11 bases between. The CDR3 DNA reads as TGTGCCAGCAGCAGGACAGTGAGCACTGAAGCTTTCTTT. It codes for CASSRTVSTEAFF.

The rearrangement links TRBV7-2 to TRBJ2-2, with 8 bases matching TRBD1. CDR3 length equals 15 residues. Losses at the gene ends were 1 base for V and 5 bases for J; bases not matched to a gene: 3. CDR1 is SGHTA and CDR2 is FQGNSA in the germline V gene. The DNA of the CDR3 is TGTGCCAGCAGCTTAGTAGGACAGGGAACCGGGGAGCTGTTTTTT. Translated: CASSLVGQGTGELFF.

The genes are TRBV4-2 and TRBJ2-7; D perhaps matches TRBD1 (6 bases). The CDR3 loop spans 16 amino acids. Trimming took off 4 bases at V and 7 bases at J, with 23 bases between the two ends. Germline CDR1 is LGHNA and CDR2 is YNFKEQ. CDR3: CASSPTAQGRPYEQYF. The CDR3 DNA is TGTGCCAGCAGCCCCACGGCCCAGGGGCGCCCATATGAGCAGTACTTC.

The rearrangement uses TRBV2 and TRBJ2-3, with 7 nucleotides matching TRBD1. The CDR3 has 14 amino acids. Germline V gene data show CDR1 as SNHLY and CDR2 as FYNNEI. J gave up 1 base and V 6 bases, and 4 bases lay outside the gene matches. In DNA, the CDR3 is TGTGCCAGCAGCGACAGGGTTGGCACAGATACGCAGTATTTT. This encodes CASSDRVGTDTQYF.

The V gene is TRBV11-2, the J gene TRBJ1-1; 7 bases fit TRBD1. After removal of 5 bases from V and 5 bases from J, the junction contained 8 bases not matched to a gene. The CDR3 is 14 amino acids. Germline CDR1 and CDR2: SGHAT and FQNNGV. The CDR3 nucleotides read TGTGCCAGCAGCAGGGGACAGTGGTTGACTGAAGCTTTCTTT. This encodes CASSRGQWLTEAFF.

This clone was seen a handful of times. The rearrangement uses TRBV27 and TRBJ1-2; TRBD1 is a possible D gene (6 bases). The V and J ends lost 2 bases and 0 bases respectively, with 13 bases between them. The V gene's germline CDR1 is MNHEY and CDR2 SMNVEV (reference sequence). The CDR3 loop spans 16 amino acids. The CDR3 here is CASSLRQGLSNYGYTF. CDR3 in DNA: TGTGCCAGCAGTTTAAGGCAGGGGCTCTCTAACTATGGCTACACCTTC.

This clone has a handful of counts. The V call is TRBV6-6, the J call TRBJ1-1; D unclear. Germline CDR1 reads MNHNY; CDR2 reads SVGAGI (reference sequence). V lost 5 bases, J lost 3 bases, and 7 bases lay in between. The CDR3 has 12 amino acids. CDR3 residues: CASSPLDTEAFF. The CDR3 DNA follows: TGTGCCAGCAGTCCCCTTGACACTGAAGCTTTCTTT.

This clone was seen a few times. The chain recombines TRBV11-1 with TRBJ2-7, with TRBD2 as a possible D gene (5 bases). This CDR3 is built from 15 residues. The V gene lost 1 base and the J gene lost 0 bases, with 10 bases spanning the gap. The germline gives CDR1 SGHAT, CDR2 FQDESV (reference sequence). The chain's CDR3 is CASSLGTRSSYEQYF. As DNA, the CDR3 is TGTGCCAGCAGCTTAGGGACTCGCAGCTCCTACGAGCAGTACTTC. Based on the CDR3 plus reference TRBV11-1 and TRBJ2-7, the full variable domain is EAEVAQSPRYKITEKSQAVAFWCDPISGHATLYWYRQILGQGPELLVQFQDESVVDDSQLPKDRFSAERLKGVDSTLKIQPAELGDSAMYLCASSLGTRSSYEQYFGPGTRLTVT.

This chain connects TRBV6-5 to TRBJ2-2; 9 bases fit TRBD2. The V and J ends lost 4 bases and 4 bases, in that order; junction bases with no gene match: 7. The V gene's germline CDR1 is MNHEY and CDR2 SVGAGI. The CDR3 is 16 amino acids. The CDR3 DNA sequence: TGTGCCAGCAGTTTCTTAGCGGGGGCCCTCACCGGGGAGCTGTTTTTT. It yields the protein CASSFLAGALTGELFF.

This clone appeared once. The genes are TRBV4-2 and TRBJ1-5, with no clear D. Germline CDR1 is LGHNA and CDR2 is YNFKEQ. This CDR3 region has 17 residues. V dropped 3 bases and J dropped 5 bases, with 20 bases sitting between them. CDR3 region: CASSQRSVGPADQPQHF. The CDR3, as DNA: TGTGCCAGCAGCCAGAGAAGTGTGGGCCCCGCCGATCAGCCCCAGCATTTT.